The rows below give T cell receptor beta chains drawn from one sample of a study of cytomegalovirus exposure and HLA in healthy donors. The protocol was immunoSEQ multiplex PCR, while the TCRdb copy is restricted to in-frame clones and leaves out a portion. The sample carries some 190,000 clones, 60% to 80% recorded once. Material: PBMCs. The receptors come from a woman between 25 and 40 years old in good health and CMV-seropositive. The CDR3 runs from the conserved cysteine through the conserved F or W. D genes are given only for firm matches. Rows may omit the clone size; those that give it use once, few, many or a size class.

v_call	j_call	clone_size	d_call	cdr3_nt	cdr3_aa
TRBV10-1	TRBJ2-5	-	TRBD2	TGCGCCAGCAGTAAGGGCCCGGGGACTAGCGGAGAAGAGACCCAGTACTTC	CASSKGPGTSGEETQYF
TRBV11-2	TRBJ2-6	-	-	TGTGCCAGCAGCTTAAAGAGCTCTGGGGCCAACGTCCTGACTTTC	CASSLKSSGANVLTF
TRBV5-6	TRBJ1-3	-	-	TGTGCCAGCAGCCCATCGGGGGGTCCCTCTGGAAACACCATATATTTT	CASSPSGGPSGNTIYF
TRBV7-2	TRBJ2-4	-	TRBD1	TGTGCCAGCAGCCGACGGACAGGGGACAAAAACATTCAGTACTTC	CASSRRTGDKNIQYF
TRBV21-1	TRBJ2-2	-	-	TGTGCCAGCAGGACACGACTAGCGGGAGGGACGATCGCCGGGGAGCTGTTTTTT	CASRTRLAGGTIAGELFF
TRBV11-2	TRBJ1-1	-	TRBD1	TGTGCCAGCAGCTCACTGGACAGGGGAGGAAGCACTGAAGCTTTCTTT	CASSSLDRGGSTEAFF
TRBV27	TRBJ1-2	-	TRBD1	TGTGCCAGCAGTTTAGCCGGGACAGGGCACTATGGCTACACCTTC	CASSLAGTGHYGYTF
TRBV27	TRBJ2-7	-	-	TGTGCCAGCAGTTCTAAAGACACCTACGAGCAGTACTTC	CASSSKDTYEQYF
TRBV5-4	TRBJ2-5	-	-	TGTGCCAGCAGCTCGGGGGACCAAGAGACCCAGTACTTC	CASSSGDQETQYF
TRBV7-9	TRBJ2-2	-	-	TGTGCCAGCAGCTTAGTGGCAGGGGCCGGGGAGCTGTTTTTT	CASSLVAGAGELFF
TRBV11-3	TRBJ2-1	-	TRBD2	TGTGCCAGCAGCTTAGGGTATGCGGGGACTAGATGGGATGAGCAGTTCTTC	CASSLGYAGTRWDEQFF
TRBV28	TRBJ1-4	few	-	TGTGCCAGCAGTAACATACGAGGTGAAAAACTGTTTTTT	CASSNIRGEKLFF
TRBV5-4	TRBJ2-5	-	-	TGTGCCAGCAGCTTGCCGGGTCGAGAAGAGACCCAGTACTTC	CASSLPGREETQYF
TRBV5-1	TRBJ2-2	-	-	TGCGCCAGCAGCTTGCGTAGCGTTCCTCGGGAGCTGTTTTTT	CASSLRSVPRELFF
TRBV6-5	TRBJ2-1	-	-	TGTGCCAGCAGCATTAGCGGAAGCTCCTACAATGAGCAGTTCTTC	CASSISGSSYNEQFF
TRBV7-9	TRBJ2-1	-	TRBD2	TGTGCCAGCAGCTTAGCCGCTAGCGGGAGGGCCCAGGAGCAGTTCTTC	CASSLAASGRAQEQFF
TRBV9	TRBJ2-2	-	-	TGTGCCAGCAGCCTAGGGGGGCGCACCGGGGAGCTGTTTTTT	CASSLGGRTGELFF
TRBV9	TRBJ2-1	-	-	TGTGCCAGCAGCGTAGTTGGAGGTCCGCAGTTCTTC	CASSVVGGPQFF
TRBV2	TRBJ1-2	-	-	TGTGCCAGCAGTGCCACCCTCTTGCGTGGCTACACCTTC	CASSATLLRGYTF
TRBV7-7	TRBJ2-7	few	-	TGTGCTAGCAGTCGGGATCCTCGGAACGAGCAGTACTTC	CASSRDPRNEQYF
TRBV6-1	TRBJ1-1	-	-	TGTGCCGGGGAGGGTCAGGGCGTGACTGAAGCTTTCTTT	CAGEGQGVTEAFF
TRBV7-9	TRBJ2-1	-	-	TGTGCCAGCAGCCCTACCAACTATGAGCAGTTCTTC	CASSPTNYEQFF
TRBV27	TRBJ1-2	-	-	TGTGCCAGTCTGGACAGTCTTTATGGCTACACCTTC	CASLDSLYGYTF
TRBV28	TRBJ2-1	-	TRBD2	TGTGCCAGCAGCTCAGCGGGAGGTCTTTACAATGAGCAGTTCTTC	CASSSAGGLYNEQFF
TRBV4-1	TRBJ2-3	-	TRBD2	TGCGCCAGCAGCCAGGAAGGACTAGGGCGGGATACGCAGTATTTT	CASSQEGLGRDTQYF
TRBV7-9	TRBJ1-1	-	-	TGTGCCAGCACGAACGGGACATGGAACACTGAAGCTTTCTTT	CASTNGTWNTEAFF
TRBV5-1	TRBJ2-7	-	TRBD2	TGCGCCAGCAGCTTGGATCTAGCGGGAGGAGAGCAGTACTTC	CASSLDLAGGEQYF
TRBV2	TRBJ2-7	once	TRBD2	TGTGCCAGCAATGGGGGGGGATCCTACGAGCAGTACTTC	CASNGGGSYEQYF
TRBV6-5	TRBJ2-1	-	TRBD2	TGTGCCAGCAGTTTTACGACTAGCGGGAGTTCAAATGAGCAGTTCTTC	CASSFTTSGSSNEQFF
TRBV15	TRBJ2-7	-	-	TGTGCCACCAGCAGAGGGAAAGGTAGCGGAGGGTACGAGCAGTACTTC	CATSRGKGSGGYEQYF
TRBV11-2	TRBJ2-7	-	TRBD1	TGTGCCAGCAGGAAACGGACAGGTTCCAAGGACGAGCAGTACTTC	CASRKRTGSKDEQYF
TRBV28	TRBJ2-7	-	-	TGTGCCAGCAGCCGGCCTCCCTATAGCGCCACCATCTACGAGCAGTACTTC	CASSRPPYSATIYEQYF
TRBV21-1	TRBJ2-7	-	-	TGTGCCAGATTCGGTGCGGGCCCCTACGAGCAGTACTTC	CARFGAGPYEQYF
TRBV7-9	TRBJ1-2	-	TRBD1	TGTGCCAGCAGTCCCCTTCGACAGGGAGGCAGTGGCTACACCTTC	CASSPLRQGGSGYTF
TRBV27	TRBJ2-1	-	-	TGTGCCAGCAGTTTGACGGGAGAGTTGTTTGAGCAGTTCTTC	CASSLTGELFEQFF
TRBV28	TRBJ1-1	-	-	TGTGCCAGCAGACTATCGGCAGGGGTAGTTACTGAAGCTTTCTTT	CASRLSAGVVTEAFF
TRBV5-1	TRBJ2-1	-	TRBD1	TGCGCCAGCAGCTTGGCCGGGACAGGGTTTAACAATGAGCAGTTCTTC	CASSLAGTGFNNEQFF
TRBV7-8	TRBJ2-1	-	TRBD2	TGTGCCAGCAGCTTAACTAGCGGGAGAAGCAATGAGCAGTTCTTC	CASSLTSGRSNEQFF
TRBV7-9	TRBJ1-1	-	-	TGTGCCAGCAGCTTACCTGGGGGGGGTGAAGCTTTCTTT	CASSLPGGGEAFF
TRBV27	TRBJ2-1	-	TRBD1	TGTGCCAGCAGAATAGGACAGGGGGCGTACAATGAGCAGTTCTTC	CASRIGQGAYNEQFF
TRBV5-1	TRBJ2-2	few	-	TGCGCCAGCAGCTTGGAGGGGCTCGGGGAGCTGTTTTTT	CASSLEGLGELFF
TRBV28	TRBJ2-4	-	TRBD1	TGTGCCAGCAGGCAGACAGGGTACATTCAGTACTTC	CASRQTGYIQYF
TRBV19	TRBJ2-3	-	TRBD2	TGTGCCAGTAGTTCCGGACTAGCAGGTGGGGCAGATACGCAGTATTTT	CASSSGLAGGADTQYF
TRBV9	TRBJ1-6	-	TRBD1	TGTGCCAGCAGCGTAGAACAGGGGTCTAGAGATTCACCCCTCCACTTT	CASSVEQGSRDSPLHF
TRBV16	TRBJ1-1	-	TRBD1	TGTGCCAGCAGCCAAGGATTTACAGGGGGCACTGAAGCTTTCTTT	CASSQGFTGGTEAFF
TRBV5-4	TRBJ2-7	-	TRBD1	TGTGCCAGCAGCGGGGGAAGATCGGGACAGGGCTACGAGCAGTACTTC	CASSGGRSGQGYEQYF
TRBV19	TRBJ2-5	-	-	TGTGCCAGTAGTGCACAGGGAGGGGAGACCCAGTACTTC	CASSAQGGETQYF
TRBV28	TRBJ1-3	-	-	TGTGCCAGCACCCCAATCTATCCTGGAAACACCATATATTTT	CASTPIYPGNTIYF
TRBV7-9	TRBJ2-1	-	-	TGTGCCAGCAGCAGTAGCCCCACCTCCTACAATGAGCAGTTCTTC	CASSSSPTSYNEQFF